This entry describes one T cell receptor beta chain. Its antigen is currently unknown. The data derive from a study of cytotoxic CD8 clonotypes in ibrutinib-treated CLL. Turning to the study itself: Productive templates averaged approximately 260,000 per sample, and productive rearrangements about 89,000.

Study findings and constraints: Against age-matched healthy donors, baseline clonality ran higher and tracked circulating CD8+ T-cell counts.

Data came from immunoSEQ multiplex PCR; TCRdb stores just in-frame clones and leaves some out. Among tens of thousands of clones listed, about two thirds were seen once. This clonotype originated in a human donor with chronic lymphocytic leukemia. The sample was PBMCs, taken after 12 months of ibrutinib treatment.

The CDR3 protein is CASSQDRGTGANVLTF. The CDR3 DNA sequence: TGTGCCAGCAGCCAAGATCGGGGGACTGGGGCCAACGTCCTGACTTTC. The chain links TRBV4-2 to TRBJ2-6; a weak D match, TRBD2 (6 bases). Germline V lookup: CDR1 LGHNA, CDR2 YNFKEQ. CDR3 length: 16 amino acids. Trimming took off 0 bases at V and 2 bases at J, with 8 bases between the two ends.